The present TCR beta chain was sequenced within a study of T cell responses to AZD1222 COVID-19 vaccine. V lost 3 bases, J lost 5 bases, and 7 bases lay in between. The CDR3 spans 12 residues. Repertoires were generated with immunoSEQ multiplex PCR, while TCRdb's copy carries only in-frame clones and drops some. This table holds roughly 180,000 clones, more than 85% found once. The receptor's source is an adult who received the AZD1222 COVID-19 vaccine. The V gene is TRBV12-3 or TRBV12-4, the J gene TRBJ2-5; no definite D call. Source: peripheral blood, taken 28 days after the second AZD1222 dose. The CDR3 loop reads CASSFDGETQYF. CDR3 DNA: TGTGCCAGCAGTTTCGACGGGGAGACCCAGTACTTC.